This entry concerns a single T cell receptor (beta chain). The data stem from a study of blood T cell repertoires in COVID-19. Across the study: Spain, Italy and the United States supplied samples that represented acute and convalescent COVID-19. From T cells, B-cell-depleted T cells, or PBMCs came the material, which was cDNA or gDNA.

In the study's own analysis: Reference gene primers were amplified, and this amplification served to estimate nucleated cell counts. Only in-frame clones appear in the TCRdb table, and some are missing; sequencing was by immunoSEQ multiplex PCR. For V, J and clone size, that table is used; D and trimming come from the DNA. The data hold about 400,000 clones, with approximately 87% observed a single time. Participants were placed into cohorts based on the clinical history they reported. This CDR3 spans 12 amino acids. V shed 7 bases and J shed 6 bases, with 12 bases lying between them. CDR1 and CDR2 from the germline V gene are MNHEY and SMNVEV (reference sequence).

This chain joins TRBV27 and TRBJ1-2, with TRBD1 as a possible D gene (5 bases). The receptor comes from a woman aged 45 to 65 who had recovered from COVID-19. The sequenced sample was PBMCs or T cells enriched from blood (not recorded which). Here the CDR3 DNA reads TGTGCCAGCATGGGGCGCAAAAATGGCTACACCTTC. Translating gives CASMGRKNGYTF.